This T cell receptor (beta chain) was sequenced in a study of Ad26.COV2.S vaccination and SARS-CoV-2 variants (dated by TCRdb to 2020 to 2022). Turning to the overall study: Vaccine-arm donors were drawn from COV1001, a multicentre, randomized, double-blind, placebo-controlled phase I-IIa trial of Ad26.COV2.S in healthy adults. Dosing of Ad26.COV2.S was intramuscular, at either 5x10^10 or 1x10^11 viral particles, delivered as one shot or as two shots spaced 56 days apart. The TCR-sequenced set comprised approximately 32 samples: some 20 Ad26.COV2.S vaccine recipients, 5 placebo recipients and 8 SARS-CoV-2 convalescent individuals. Participants in the trial were split at random into five groups of five each, receiving low-dose or high-dose Ad26.COV2.S once or twice, or else placebo on both occasions. TCRbeta repertoire sequencing was used to assess the specificity and breadth of SARS-CoV-2-reactive T cell receptors after Ad26.COV2.S vaccination. Investigators remained blinded to trial group allocation during experiments and outcome assessment.

The CDR3 runs 21 residues from the cysteine to the phenylalanine. Left in the record is the CDR3 DNA by itself, 63 bases read in frame from the first base. Looking up the germline V gene (reference sequence) yields CDR1 LGHDT and CDR2 YNNKEL. Trimming takes 0 bases off V and 0 bases off J; junction bases not matched to a gene: 13. Of note for this clone: The target of this receptor is not known. Base qualities are missing; no much larger clone stands one base away.

The immunoSEQ Assay was used to sequence TCRbeta CDR3 regions. After extraction, genomic DNA underwent amplification by bias-controlled multiplex PCR, followed by high-throughput sequencing. Processing in the source paper ran as follows. To quantify the absolute abundance of each unique TCRbeta CDR3 region, sequences were collapsed and filtered. T cell fraction was estimated by normalization of TCRbeta template counts to usable DNA, with usable DNA being measured through amplification of reference genes present in all nucleated cells. Repertoire TCRs were annotated as SARS-CoV-2-specific when V gene, CDR3 amino acid sequence and J gene were exactly matched to a known reactive TCR set. The reference SARS-CoV-2 TCR set came from MIRA and was filtered for enrichment in COVID-19-positive ImmuneCODE repertoires, removing public or cross-reactive TCRs. Drawing on the MIRA antigens, annotated TCRs were analysed further at the level of specific ORF or position within ORF. Breadth was defined as the number of annotated unique rearrangements divided by the total number of unique productive rearrangements, and depth was defined as the summed frequency of the annotated unique rearrangements. Two-sided Wilcoxon rank-sum tests were applied when comparing TCR breadth between groups. Entries here come from immuneACCESS through TCRdb and include only in-frame sequences with V and J called. Some clones fail to appear in such tables; in the studies checked, an unresolved V gene covers under half of the shortfall, and the cause of the remainder is unknown. The V and J calls and clone size are taken from that table; D and trimming were inferred from the DNA. The sample table holds over 400,000 clones, of which approximately 92% were seen once. 2.5% of the sample lies in the top ten.

The treatment or condition label, read with the paper, signifies: around 19 received Ad26.COV2.S at low or high dose, single or two shots; 5 received placebo; per-sample allocation not given. Repertoires of vaccine and placebo recipients were sequenced from samples taken on day 63 after the first injection. Cohort 1b enrolled roughly 25 adults aged 18-55 years at a single site in Boston, USA, between 29 July and 7 August 2020. Ad26.COV2.S was a replication-incompetent adenovirus type 26 vector that expressed a prefusion-stabilized SARS-CoV-2 spike protein derived from the original Wuhan strain. Beyond this particular receptor, the publication reports: The authors noted that the TCR breadth and depth analyses may have underestimated total T cell responses. The study was not powered for comparison of responses between vaccine doses or regimens. Higher spike-specific TCR breadth was observed in Ad26.COV2.S recipients than in placebo recipients (P = 0.0014). Substantial breadth of spike-specific CD8+ and CD4+ T cell responses was reported after vaccination. Non-spike TCR breadth was comparable between vaccine and placebo recipients, consistent with the vaccine containing only spike.

The TCR sequence derives from a person aged 18-60 years who received the Ad26.COV2.S COVID-19 vaccine or a placebo. The sequencing used peripheral blood, collected in a trial of Ad26.COV2.S vaccine versus placebo. Recombination connected TRBV3-1 (or the pseudogene TRBV3-2) to TRBJ2-1; TRBD2 fits 11 bases in the junction. The CDR3: CASSQEPSSGRLLSSYNEQFF. The nucleotide sequence reads as follows: TGTGCCAGCAGCCAAGAACCTTCTAGCGGGAGGCTACTAAGCTCCTACAATGAGCAGTTCTTC.